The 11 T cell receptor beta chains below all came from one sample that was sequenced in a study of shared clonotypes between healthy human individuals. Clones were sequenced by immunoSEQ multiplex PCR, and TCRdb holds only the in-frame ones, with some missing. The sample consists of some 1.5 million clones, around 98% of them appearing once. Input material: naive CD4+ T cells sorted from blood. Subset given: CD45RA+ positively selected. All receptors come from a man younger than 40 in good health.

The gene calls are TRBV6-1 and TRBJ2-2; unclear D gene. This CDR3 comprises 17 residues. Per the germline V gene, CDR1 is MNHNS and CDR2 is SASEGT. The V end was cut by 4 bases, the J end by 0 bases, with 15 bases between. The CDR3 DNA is TGTGCCAGCAGTGGAACGTCGAGCCTCGCGAACACCGGGGAGCTGTTTTTT. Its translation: CASSGTSSLANTGELFF.

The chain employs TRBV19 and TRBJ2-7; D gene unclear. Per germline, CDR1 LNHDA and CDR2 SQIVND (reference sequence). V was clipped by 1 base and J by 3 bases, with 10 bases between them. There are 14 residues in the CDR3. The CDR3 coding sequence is TGTGCCAGTAGTATAGGCAGAATCAACTACGAGCAGTACTTC. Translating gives CASSIGRINYEQYF. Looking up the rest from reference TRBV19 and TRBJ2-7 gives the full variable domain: DGGITQSPKYLFRKEGQNVTLSCEQNLNHDAMYWYRQDPGQGLRLIYYSQIVNDFQKGDIAEGYSVSREKKESFPLTVTSAQKNPTAFYLCASSIGRINYEQYFGPGTRLTVT.

The CDR3 bases are TGCGCCAGCAGCCAAGTAGCGGGAGTGTCCCCCACAGATACGCAGTATTTT. It encodes CASSQVAGVSPTDTQYF. The rearrangement joins TRBV4-3 to TRBJ2-3; 9 bases match TRBD2. V lost 1 base and J lost 2; bases outside the gene matches: 7. This CDR3 contains 17 residues. The V gene's germline CDR1 is LGHNA and CDR2 YSLEER.

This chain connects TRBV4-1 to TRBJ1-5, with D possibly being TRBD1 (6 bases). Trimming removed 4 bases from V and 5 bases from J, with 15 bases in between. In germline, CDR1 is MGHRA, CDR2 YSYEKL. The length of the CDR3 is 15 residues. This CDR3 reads CASSPAGDLHQPQHF. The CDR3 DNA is TGCGCCAGCAGCCCGGCAGGGGATCTCCATCAGCCCCAGCATTTT.

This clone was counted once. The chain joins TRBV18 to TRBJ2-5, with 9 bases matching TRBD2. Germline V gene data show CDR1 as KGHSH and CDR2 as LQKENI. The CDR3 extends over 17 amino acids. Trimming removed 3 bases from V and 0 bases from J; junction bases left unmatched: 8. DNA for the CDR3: TGTGCCAGCTCACCCTCTCGAGTAGCGGGGGACCAAGAGACCCAGTACTTC. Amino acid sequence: CASSPSRVAGDQETQYF.

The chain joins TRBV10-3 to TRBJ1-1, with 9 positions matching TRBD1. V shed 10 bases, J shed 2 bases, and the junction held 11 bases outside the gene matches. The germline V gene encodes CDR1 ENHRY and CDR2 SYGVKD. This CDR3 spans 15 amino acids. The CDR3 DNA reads TGTGCCACTTGGACAGGGGCTGGGATCAACACTGAAGCTTTCTTT. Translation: CATWTGAGINTEAFF.

The CDR3 loop is CASSWAGQPNTGELFF. CDR3 nucleotides: TGTGCCAGCAGTTGGGCAGGCCAGCCGAACACCGGGGAGCTGTTTTTT. The chain recombines TRBV25-1 with TRBJ2-2; the D is unclear. This CDR3 has 16 amino acids. Germline values: CDR1 MGHDK, CDR2 SYGVNS. V lost 5 bases to trimming and J lost 0 bases, with 13 bases between them.

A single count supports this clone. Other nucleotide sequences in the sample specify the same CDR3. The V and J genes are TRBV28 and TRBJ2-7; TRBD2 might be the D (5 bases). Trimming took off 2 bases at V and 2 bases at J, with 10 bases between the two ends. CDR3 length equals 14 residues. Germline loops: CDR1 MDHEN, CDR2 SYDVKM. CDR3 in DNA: TGTGCCAGCAGTTTAGGGCTAGCCGCCTACGAGCAGTACTTC. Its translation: CASSLGLAAYEQYF.

The CDR3 DNA reads TGTGCCAGAAGCGGGGGGACTAGCGGGTTGTCCTACAATGAGCAGTTCTTC. It codes for CARSGGTSGLSYNEQFF. V and J are TRBV5-3 and TRBJ2-1; TRBD2 aligns across 12 bases. TRBV5-3 is recorded as an ORF, its role being uncertain. CDR3 length equals 17 residues. V shed 4 bases and J 1 base; nucleotides not matched to a gene: 6.

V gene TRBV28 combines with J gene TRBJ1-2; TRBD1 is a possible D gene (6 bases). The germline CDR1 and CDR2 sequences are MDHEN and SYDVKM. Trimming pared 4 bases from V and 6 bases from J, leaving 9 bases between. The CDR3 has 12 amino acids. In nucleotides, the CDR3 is TGTGCCAGCAGTTGGGGGGGGCATGGCTACACCTTC. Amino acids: CASSWGGHGYTF.

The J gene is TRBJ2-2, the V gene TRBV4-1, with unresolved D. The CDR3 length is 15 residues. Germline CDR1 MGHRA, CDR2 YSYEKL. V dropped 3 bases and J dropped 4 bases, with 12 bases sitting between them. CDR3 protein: CASSQTGPFTGELFF. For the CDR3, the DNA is TGCGCCAGCAGCCAGACCGGGCCCTTCACCGGGGAGCTGTTTTTT.